The T cell receptor beta chain under discussion was sequenced for a study of PD-L1 blockade in urothelial cancer. Profiling relied on immunoSEQ multiplex PCR, and the TCRdb table lists in-frame clones only, not all of them. The sample holds tens of thousands of clones; roughly 86% are singletons and the top ten take 2.5% to 3%. A remark on this clone: Compared with germline, one end of the junction differs, possibly owing to a read error.

CDR1 and CDR2 from the germline V gene are SGHAT and FQNNGV. This CDR3 region has 17 residues. The rearrangement links TRBV11-2 to TRBJ2-2; 13 bases align to TRBD2. This TCR was recovered from a man aged 65-85 years with urothelial cancer. Sequenced material: PBMCs, taken around atezolizumab (anti-PD-L1) treatment. CDR3 region: CTSSAPGLAGQAGELFF. DNA for the CDR3: TGTACCAGCAGCGCTCCGGGACTAGCGGGACAGGCCGGGGAGCTGTTTTTT.